The rows below give T cell receptor beta chains drawn from one sample of a study of vaccination and CD4 T cells after COVID-19. MiXCR was run by TCRdb on the PCR reads, yielding one entry per CDR3 protein. The sample shows about 16,000 distinct CDR3 sequences, approximately 50% of them seen only once. These receptors' targets are unknown. This specimen consisted of cultured CD4+ T cells from blood, obtained after SARS-CoV-2 vaccination. Source of these receptors: a human donor with COVID-19. Each CDR3 is given with its conserved first and last residue. The D gene is left open where the match is weak. Clone size, where shown, is once, few, many, or a class for clones that have expanded.

NA | TRBJ2-6 | TRBV6-1 | NA | TGTGCCAGCAGTAGTTATAGAACAGGGGCCAACGTCCTGACTTTC | CASSSYRTGANVLTF
NA | TRBJ2-3 | TRBV28 | NA | TGTGCCAGCAGGGGGGGCAATACGCAGTATTTT | CASRGGNTQYF
TRBD1 | TRBJ1-2 | TRBV7-8 | few | TGTGCCAGCAGCTCCAGGGGGGCCGGCTACACCTTC | CASSSRGAGYTF
TRBD2 | TRBJ2-7 | TRBV20-1 | NA | TGCAGTGCTAGTCCTAGCGGGGGGATCATCCGCTCCTACGAGCAGTACTTC | CSASPSGGIIRSYEQYF
NA | TRBJ1-1 | TRBV3-1 | NA | TGTGCCAGCAGCCAAGGTGCCAGGCCGAACACTGAAGCTTTCTTT | CASSQGARPNTEAFF
NA | TRBJ1-2 | TRBV2 | NA | TGTGCCAGCAGTGAAGCGGTCGGTAACTATGGCTACACCTTC | CASSEAVGNYGYTF
NA | TRBJ2-3 | TRBV7-9 | NA | TGTGCCAGCAGCCCATCTTTTATCAGCACAGATACGCAGTATTTT | CASSPSFISTDTQYF
NA | TRBJ1-6 | TRBV19 | NA | TGTGCCAGTCGGGGGGCAGTAAACCTTAATTCACCCCTCCACTTT | CASRGAVNLNSPLHF
TRBD1 | TRBJ1-2 | TRBV30 | NA | TGTGCCTGGAGTAAACAGGGGAGCTATGGCTACACCTTC | CAWSKQGSYGYTF
NA | TRBJ1-5 | TRBV12-3/TRBV12-4 | NA | TGTGCCAGCAGTTTCGGCCGGAGGAATCAGCCCCAGCATTTT | CASSFGRRNQPQHF
NA | TRBJ1-5 | TRBV20-1 | NA | TGCAGTGCTATGGGCAGGGGACCCGGGCAGCCCCAGCATTTT | CSAMGRGPGQPQHF
NA | TRBJ2-7 | TRBV2 | NA | TGTGCCAGCAGAGGACGGGGCTACTCCTACGAGCAGTACTTC | CASRGRGYSYEQYF
TRBD2 | TRBJ2-2 | TRBV20-1 | few | TGCAGTGCCCGCGGGGGGCAGGGCGGGATTAACACCGGGGAGCTGTTTTTT | CSARGGQGGINTGELFF
TRBD1 | TRBJ1-2 | TRBV6-1 | few | TGTGCCAGCAGTGATGGACGGTCAGGGGGAGATGGCTACACCTTC | CASSDGRSGGDGYTF
TRBD2 | TRBJ2-5 | TRBV28 | NA | TGTGCCAGCAGTTCCCTCCAGGGACTAGCGGGGCAAGAGACCCAGTACTTC | CASSSLQGLAGQETQYF
TRBD1 | TRBJ1-1 | TRBV27 | few | TGTGCCAGCAGTTTGCGGACCGGGACAGGGGCAAAATACACTGAAGCTTTCTTT | CASSLRTGTGAKYTEAFF
NA | TRBJ2-5 | TRBV6-1 | few | TGTGCCAGCAGTGCGACGGGAACCCAAGAGACCCAGTACTTC | CASSATGTQETQYF
NA | TRBJ1-2 | TRBV19 | NA | TGTGCCAGTAGTATGGGGGGCGTTAGCTACACCTTC | CASSMGGVSYTF
TRBD2 | TRBJ2-1 | TRBV7-2 | NA | TGTGCCAGCAGCCCCGAGCGGGGGGGCGTCGAGCAGTTCTTC | CASSPERGGVEQFF
NA | TRBJ2-5 | TRBV25-1 | few | TGTGCCAGCACGGGAATCCACCCGGGGGGCAGGGAGACCCAGTACTTC | CASTGIHPGGRETQYF
NA | TRBJ2-5 | TRBV15 | NA | TGTGCCACCAGCAGAGGGCCAGAGACCCAGTACTTC | CATSRGPETQYF
TRBD2 | TRBJ2-2 | TRBV2 | NA | TGTGCCAGCAGTGGGCTAGCGGGGGGCAACACCGGGGAGCTGTTTTTT | CASSGLAGGNTGELFF
NA | TRBJ2-7 | TRBV19 | NA | TGTGCCAGTAGTATTGAAGGGGGCTACGAGCAGTACTTC | CASSIEGGYEQYF
TRBD2 | TRBJ2-3 | TRBV10-3 | NA | TGTGCCATCAGTGAGTTAAGTACTAGCGGGGCCCCCACAGATACGCAGTATTTT | CAISELSTSGAPTDTQYF
NA | TRBJ2-2 | TRBV24-1 | few | TGTGCCACCAGTGGCGCAGTTGGACGGGGTAAGGCCGGGGAGCTGTTTTTT | CATSGAVGRGKAGELFF
TRBD2 | TRBJ2-5 | TRBV10-1 | NA | TGCGCCAGCCGGCGAGGGACTACGAAAGAGACCCAGTACTTC | CASRRGTTKETQYF
NA | TRBJ2-5 | TRBV27 | NA | TGTGCCAGCGGCATAGCGGACAAAGAGACCCAGTACTTC | CASGIADKETQYF
NA | TRBJ1-6 | TRBV5-4 | NA | TGTGCCAGCAGCTCAAAGCTGGATAATTCACCCCTCCACTTT | CASSSKLDNSPLHF
NA | TRBJ1-6 | TRBV7-2 | few | TGTGCCAGCAGCCCGCGGACGGGGATCTCCTATAATTCACCCCTCCACTTT | CASSPRTGISYNSPLHF
NA | TRBJ1-2 | TRBV19 | NA | TGTGCCAGTAGTAACCGGGACACCACGATCTATGGCTACACCTTC | CASSNRDTTIYGYTF
TRBD2 | TRBJ2-4 | TRBV5-8 | NA | TGTGCCAGCAGCCGAGACGGGGGGTTCATAGCCAAAAACATTCAGTACTTC | CASSRDGGFIAKNIQYF
NA | TRBJ1-1 | TRBV6-5 | NA | TGTGCCAGCAGTTCAGCGCCGGCCAACACTGAAGCTTTCTTT | CASSSAPANTEAFF
TRBD2 | TRBJ2-5 | TRBV7-2 | NA | TGTGCCAGCAGCTTAGGGGGACTAGCGGGGGGGTACCAAGAGACCCAGTACTTC | CASSLGGLAGGYQETQYF
NA | TRBJ1-5 | TRBV6-1 | NA | TGCGCCAGCAGTGAGTCGTCGGAAAATCAGCCCCAGCATTTT | CASSESSENQPQHF
TRBD2 | TRBJ2-3 | TRBV20-1 | few | TGCAGTGCTAGAGCGGGAGCTAGCGGGGGACTAACGGGAGGTAGCACAGATACGCAGTATTTT | CSARAGASGGLTGGSTDTQYF
NA | TRBJ1-2 | TRBV20-1 | NA | TGCAGTGCTAGTCACGGGGGGCGAGGCTACACCTTC | CSASHGGRGYTF